Listed below are T cell receptor beta chains from one sample, sequenced in a study. TCRdb re-derived calls from the multiplex PCR reads in MiXCR, one entry per CDR3 protein. Here the sample spans 350 to 500 distinct CDR3 sequences, 8.9% being singletons. Material: tumor-infiltrating naive CD4+ T cells sorted from the breast tumor. The receptors derive from a female donor with breast cancer. CDR3s include the opening cysteine and the closing phenylalanine or tryptophan. The D gene is left open where the match is weak. For some rows the clone size is stated as once, few or many, or as a class when expanded; others skip it.

d_gene	v_gene	j_gene	abundance	CDR3aa	CDR3nt
-	TRBV12-3/TRBV12-4	TRBJ1-2	many	CASSGRERATYGYTF	TGTGCCAGCAGTGGCAGGGAGAGGGCTACTTATGGCTACACCTTC
-	TRBV12-3/TRBV12-4	TRBJ1-2	medium-sized	CASSFGRLGNYGYTF	TGTGCCAGCAGTTTTGGGAGACTAGGGAACTATGGCTACACCTTC
-	TRBV12-3/TRBV12-4	TRBJ1-2	large	CASSLEGWGYTF	TGTGCCAGCAGTTTAGAGGGCTGGGGCTACACCTTC
-	TRBV12-3/TRBV12-4	TRBJ1-2	medium-sized	CASKPVLGANYGYTF	TGTGCCAGCAAACCAGTATTGGGCGCTAACTATGGCTACACCTTC
TRBD1	TRBV12-3/TRBV12-4	TRBJ1-2	hyperexpanded	CASRTGQGASYTF	TGTGCCAGCAGGACCGGACAGGGAGCGAGCTACACCTTC
-	TRBV12-3/TRBV12-4	TRBJ1-2	-	CASTPSEGRFYTF	TGTGCCAGCACCCCTTCGGAGGGCCGCTTCTACACCTTC
TRBD1	TRBV12-3/TRBV12-4	TRBJ1-2	many	CASPTGSHGYTF	TGTGCCAGCCCGACAGGGTCCCATGGCTACACCTTC
-	TRBV12-3/TRBV12-4	TRBJ1-2	many	CASRTGAGYGYTF	TGTGCCAGCAGGACCGGAGCCGGCTATGGCTACACCTTC
TRBD1	TRBV12-3/TRBV12-4	TRBJ1-2	large	CASSSGTVGGYTF	TGTGCCAGCAGTTCCGGGACAGTCGGTGGCTACACCTTC
-	TRBV12-3/TRBV12-4	TRBJ1-2	-	CASSSRDRSYGYTF	TGTGCCAGCAGTTCCAGGGACCGCTCGTATGGCTACACCTTC
-	TRBV12-3/TRBV12-4	TRBJ1-2	-	CARTRQEALYGYTF	TGTGCCAGGACAAGACAGGAGGCCCTCTATGGCTACACCTTC
-	TRBV12-3/TRBV12-4	TRBJ1-2	medium-sized	CASTGRLGRWPKRGYTF	TGTGCCAGCACCGGTCGGCTAGGGAGGTGGCCGAAGCGGGGCTACACCTTC
-	TRBV12-3/TRBV12-4	TRBJ1-2	medium-sized	CASIMVNYGYTF	TGTGCCAGCATTATGGTGAACTATGGCTACACCTTC